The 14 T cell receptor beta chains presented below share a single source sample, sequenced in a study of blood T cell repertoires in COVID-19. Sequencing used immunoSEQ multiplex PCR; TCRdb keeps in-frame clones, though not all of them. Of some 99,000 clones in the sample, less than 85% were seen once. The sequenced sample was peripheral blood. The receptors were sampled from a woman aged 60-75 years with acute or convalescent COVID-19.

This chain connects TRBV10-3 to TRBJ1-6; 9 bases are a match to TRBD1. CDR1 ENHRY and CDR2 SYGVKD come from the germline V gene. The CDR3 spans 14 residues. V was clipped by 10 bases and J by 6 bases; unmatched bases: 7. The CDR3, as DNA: TGTGCCACCCGGACAGGGGCGTCTAATTCACCCCTCCACTTT. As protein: CATRTGASNSPLHF.

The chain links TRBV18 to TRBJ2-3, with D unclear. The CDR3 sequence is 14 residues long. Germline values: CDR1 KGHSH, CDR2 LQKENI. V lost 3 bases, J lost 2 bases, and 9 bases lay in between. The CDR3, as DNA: TGTGCCAGCTCACCCGACACCCACACAGATACGCAGTATTTT. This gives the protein CASSPDTHTDTQYF.

CDR3 sequence (DNA): TGCGCCAGCTCTTCGGGACAGGGGGCTGGAGAGACCCAGTACTTC. Translating gives CASSSGQGAGETQYF. V usage is TRBV10-2 and J usage is TRBJ2-5; the match to TRBD1 covers 12 bases. Germline V gives CDR1 WSHSY, CDR2 SAAADI. The CDR3 is made up of 15 amino acids. V shed 8 bases, J shed 4 bases, and the junction held 8 bases outside the gene matches.

The CDR3 DNA sequence: TGTGCCAGCAGCTCGGGACTGTCGAGCTCCTACGAGCAGTACTTC. It yields the protein CASSSGLSSSYEQYF. This chain connects TRBV5-4 to TRBJ2-7, with D maybe TRBD2 (6 bases). V was pared by 3 bases and J by 0 bases, with 13 bases between. The CDR3 is 15 amino acids. The germline gives CDR1 SGHNT, CDR2 YYREEE (reference sequence). Full variable domain (rest looked up from reference TRBV5-4 and TRBJ2-7): ETGVTQSPTHLIKTRGQQVTLRCSSQSGHNTVSWYQQALGQGPQFIFQYYREEENGRGNFPPRFSGLQFPNYSSELNVNALELDDSALYLCASSSGLSSSYEQYFGPGTRLTVT.

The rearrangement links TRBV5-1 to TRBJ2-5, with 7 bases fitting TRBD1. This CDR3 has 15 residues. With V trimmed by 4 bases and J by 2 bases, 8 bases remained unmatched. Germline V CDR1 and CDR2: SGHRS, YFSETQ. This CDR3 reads CASSPHRDRQETQYF. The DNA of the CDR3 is TGCGCCAGCAGCCCCCACCGGGACAGACAAGAGACCCAGTACTTC.

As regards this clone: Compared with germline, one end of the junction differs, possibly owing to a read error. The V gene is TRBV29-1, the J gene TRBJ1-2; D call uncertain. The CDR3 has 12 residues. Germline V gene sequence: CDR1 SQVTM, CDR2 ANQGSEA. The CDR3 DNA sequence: TGTACCGCCGTCCTCCCCGCCGCGGGCTACACCTTC. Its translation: CTAVLPAAGYTF.

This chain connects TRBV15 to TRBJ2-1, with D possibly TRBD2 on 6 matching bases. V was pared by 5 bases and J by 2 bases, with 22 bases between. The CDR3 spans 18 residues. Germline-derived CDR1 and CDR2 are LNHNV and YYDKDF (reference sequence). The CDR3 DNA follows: TGTGCCACCAGCCTTCCGGGTACCGGGACTCGACCCTACAATGAGCAGTTCTTC. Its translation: CATSLPGTGTRPYNEQFF.

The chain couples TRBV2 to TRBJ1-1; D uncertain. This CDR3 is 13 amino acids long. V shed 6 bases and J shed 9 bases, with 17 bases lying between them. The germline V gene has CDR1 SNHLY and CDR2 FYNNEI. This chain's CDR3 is CASSPDGEPKAFF. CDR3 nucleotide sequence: TGTGCCAGCAGCCCTGACGGGGAGCCGAAAGCTTTCTTT.

In DNA form, the CDR3 reads TGTGCCAGCAGCTTTCACATTAGCGGCAAATCCTACAATGAGCAGTTCTTC. Amino acids: CASSFHISGKSYNEQFF. The chain links TRBV7-6 to TRBJ2-1; a weak D match, TRBD2 (6 bases). Germline values: CDR1 SGHVS, CDR2 FNYEAQ. This CDR3 contains 17 residues. The V end lost 3 bases, the J end lost 1 base, and 16 bases lay between the germline ends. The whole variable domain, filled in from reference TRBV7-6 and TRBJ2-1, reads GAGVSQSPRYKVTKRGQDVALRCDPISGHVSLYWYRQALGQGPEFLTYFNYEAQQDKSGLPNDRFSAERPEGSISTLTIQRTEQRDSAMYRCASSFHISGKSYNEQFFGPGTRLTVL.

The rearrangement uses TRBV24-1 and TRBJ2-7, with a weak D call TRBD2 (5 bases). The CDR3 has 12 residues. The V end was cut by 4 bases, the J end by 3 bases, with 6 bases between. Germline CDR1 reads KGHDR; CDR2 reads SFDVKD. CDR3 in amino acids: CATSERGYEQYF. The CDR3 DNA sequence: TGTGCCACCAGTGAACGGGGCTACGAGCAGTACTTC.

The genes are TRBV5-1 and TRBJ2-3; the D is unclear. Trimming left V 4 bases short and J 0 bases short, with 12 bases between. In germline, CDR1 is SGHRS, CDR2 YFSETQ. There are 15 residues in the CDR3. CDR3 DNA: TGCGCCAGCAGCGGAGAATTCGGCAGCACAGATACGCAGTATTTT. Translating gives CASSGEFGSTDTQYF.

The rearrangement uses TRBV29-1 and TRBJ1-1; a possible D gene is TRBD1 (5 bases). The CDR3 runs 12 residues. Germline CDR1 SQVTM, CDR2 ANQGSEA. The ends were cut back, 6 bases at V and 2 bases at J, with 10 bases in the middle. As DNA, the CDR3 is TGCAGCGTCGGTAGGGGTAACACTGAAGCTTTCTTT. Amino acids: CSVGRGNTEAFF.

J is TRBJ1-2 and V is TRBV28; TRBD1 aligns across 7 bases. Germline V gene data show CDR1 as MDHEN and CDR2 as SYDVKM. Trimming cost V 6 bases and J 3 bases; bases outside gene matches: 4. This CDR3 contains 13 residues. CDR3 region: CASRRQGHYGYTF. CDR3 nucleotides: TGTGCCAGCAGGCGACAGGGACACTATGGCTACACCTTC.

CDR3 DNA sequence: TGTGCCAGCAGCTCCCCCCGGGGGCAGGGGGCGGATGAGCAGTTCTTC. Its translation: CASSSPRGQGADEQFF. V usage is TRBV28 and J usage is TRBJ2-1, with 8 bases matching TRBD1. CDR3 length: 16 amino acids. The germline gives CDR1 MDHEN, CDR2 SYDVKM. Trimming took 6 bases from V and 8 from J; bases not matched to a gene: 15.